This T cell receptor beta chain was found in a study of T-cell reconstitution after alpha-beta-depleted transplantation in children. Only a few counts were recorded for this clonotype. From germline, CDR1 is SNHLY and CDR2 FYNNEI. The V gene lost 5 bases and the J gene lost 5 bases, with 7 bases spanning the gap. The CDR3 totals 11 residues. During its preparation, the TCRbeta library received unique molecular identifiers. TCRdb used MiXCR to reprocess the PCR reads, holding one entry per CDR3 protein. This sample has approximately 270,000 distinct CDR3 sequences, with about 24% found just once. The input for sequencing was PBMCs, mostly from graft donor cells, taken 360 days after TCRalphabeta/CD19-depleted stem cell transplant. The receptor was isolated from a female patient aged 2 to 10 who had a stem cell transplant for congenital amegakaryocytic thrombocytopenia, so the T cells may come from the graft donor. The V gene is TRBV2, the J gene TRBJ2-7; D gene uncertain. In DNA, the CDR3 is TGTGCCAGCAGTAGCTACCACGAGCAGTACTTC. It specifies CASSSYHEQYF. Based on the CDR3 plus reference TRBV2 and TRBJ2-7, the full variable domain is EPEVTQTPSHQVTQMGQEVILRCVPISNHLYFYWYRQILGQKVEFLVSFYNNEISEKSEIFDDQFSVERPDGSNFTLKIRSTKLEDSAMYFCASSSYHEQYFGPGTRLTVT.